This T cell receptor beta chain stems from a study of blood T cell repertoires in COVID-19. Study context: Samples came from the United States, Italy and Spain, spanning acute and convalescent COVID-19. From T cells, B-cell-depleted T cells, or PBMCs came the material, which was cDNA or gDNA.

The authors' processing: From reference gene primer amplification, estimates of nucleated cell counts were derived. TCRdb's copy holds only in-frame clones and misses some; the assay was immunoSEQ multiplex PCR. D and trimming were read from the DNA, whereas the V and J calls and clone size are those reported in that table. The table includes hundreds of thousands of clones, 88% detected once. Looked up from germline, CDR1 is ENHRY and CDR2 is SYGVKD. V dropped 5 bases and J dropped 5; count of bases not matched to a gene: 8. The CDR3 covers 15 residues. The chain is built from TRBV10-3 and TRBJ2-5, with 10 bases lining up with TRBD1. This clonotype was sampled from a woman in her 30s with acute or convalescent COVID-19. The sequenced sample consisted of peripheral blood. Written as DNA, the CDR3 is TGTGCCATCAGTCCGACAGGGGGCGAATTGGAGACCCAGTACTTC. Protein: CAISPTGGELETQYF.